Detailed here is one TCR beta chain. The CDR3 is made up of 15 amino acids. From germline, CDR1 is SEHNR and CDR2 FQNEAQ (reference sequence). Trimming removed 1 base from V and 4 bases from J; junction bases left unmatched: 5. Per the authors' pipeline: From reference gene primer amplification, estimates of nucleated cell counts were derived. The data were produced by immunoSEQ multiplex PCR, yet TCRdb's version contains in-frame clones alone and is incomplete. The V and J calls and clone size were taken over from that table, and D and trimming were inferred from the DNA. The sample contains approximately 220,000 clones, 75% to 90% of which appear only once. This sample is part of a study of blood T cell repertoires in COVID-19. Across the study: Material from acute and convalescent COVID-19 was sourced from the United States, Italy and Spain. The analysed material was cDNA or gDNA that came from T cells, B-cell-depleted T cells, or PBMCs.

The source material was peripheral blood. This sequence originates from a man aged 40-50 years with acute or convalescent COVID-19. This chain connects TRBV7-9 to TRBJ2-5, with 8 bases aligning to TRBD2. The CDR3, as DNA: TGTGCCAGCAGCTTAGGTCCAGCGGGAGTAGAGACCCAGTACTTC. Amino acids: CASSLGPAGVETQYF.